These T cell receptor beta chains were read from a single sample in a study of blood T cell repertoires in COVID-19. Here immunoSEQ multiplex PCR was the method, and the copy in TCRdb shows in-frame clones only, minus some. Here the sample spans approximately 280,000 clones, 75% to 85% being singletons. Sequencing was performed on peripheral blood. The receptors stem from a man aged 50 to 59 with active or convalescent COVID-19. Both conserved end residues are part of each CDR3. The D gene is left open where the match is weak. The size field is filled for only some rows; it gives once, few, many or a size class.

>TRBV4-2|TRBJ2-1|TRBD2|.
CASSQERGTSGNEQFF
TGTGCCAGCAGCCAAGAGAGGGGAACTAGCGGTAATGAGCAGTTCTTC
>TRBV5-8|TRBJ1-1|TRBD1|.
CASSQGQWHTEAFF
TGTGCCAGCAGCCAGGGACAGTGGCACACTGAAGCTTTCTTT
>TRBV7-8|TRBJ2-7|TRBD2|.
CASSWGTSVSYEQYF
TGTGCCAGCAGCTGGGGGACTAGCGTGTCCTACGAGCAGTACTTC
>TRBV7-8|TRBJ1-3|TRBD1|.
CASSSGQSSGNTIYF
TGTGCCAGCAGCTCGGGACAGTCCTCTGGAAACACCATATATTTT
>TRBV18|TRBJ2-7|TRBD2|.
CASSPPGLAGGLTGHEQYF
TGTGCCAGCTCACCACCGGGACTAGCGGGAGGTTTGACTGGTCACGAGCAGTACTTC
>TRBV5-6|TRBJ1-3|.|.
CASSLVQGGGNTIYF
TGTGCCAGCAGCTTGGTCCAGGGTGGAGGAAACACCATATATTTT
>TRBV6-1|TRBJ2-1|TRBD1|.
CASSDPRGNYNEQFF
TGTGCCAGCAGTGACCCCAGGGGGAACTACAATGAGCAGTTCTTC
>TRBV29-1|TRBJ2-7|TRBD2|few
CSARTSGRVPSGEQYF
TGCAGCGCACGGACTAGCGGGAGAGTACCCTCGGGCGAGCAGTACTTC
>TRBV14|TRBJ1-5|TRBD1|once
CASSQGTGGQPQHF
TGTGCCAGCAGCCAGGGGACAGGGGGTCAGCCCCAGCATTTT
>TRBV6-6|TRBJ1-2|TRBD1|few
CASTNQGAIEGYTF
TGTGCCAGCACCAACCAGGGGGCGATTGAGGGCTACACCTTC
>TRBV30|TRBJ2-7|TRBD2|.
CAWMITSGSSQYF
TGTGCCTGGATGATAACTAGCGGGAGTAGTCAGTACTTC
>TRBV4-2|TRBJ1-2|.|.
CASSQDPQGPGYTF
TGTGCCAGCAGCCAAGATCCCCAGGGGCCTGGCTACACCTTC
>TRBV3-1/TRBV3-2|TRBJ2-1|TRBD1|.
CASRQGNEQFF
TGTGCCAGCAGACAGGGGAATGAGCAGTTCTTC
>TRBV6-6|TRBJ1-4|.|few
CASSPAGGLAEKLFF
TGTGCCAGCAGTCCGGCGGGGGGTTTGGCTGAAAAACTGTTTTTT
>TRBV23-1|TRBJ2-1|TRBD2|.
CASSQSRGDSYNEQFF
TGCGCCAGCAGTCAATCACGGGGGGACTCCTACAATGAGCAGTTCTTC
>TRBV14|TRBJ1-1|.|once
CASSQVRDKAFF
TGTGCCAGCAGCCAAGTCCGGGACAAAGCTTTCTTT
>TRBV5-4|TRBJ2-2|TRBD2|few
CASSLHGGSTGELFF
TGTGCCAGCAGTCTTCACGGCGGGAGCACCGGGGAGCTGTTTTTT
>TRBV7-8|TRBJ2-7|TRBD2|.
CASSPRRRTSGYEQYF
TGTGCCAGCAGCCCACGCCGACGGACTAGCGGCTACGAGCAGTACTTC
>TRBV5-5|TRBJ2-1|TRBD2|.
CASSLSPGTSGRDEQFF
TGTGCCAGCAGCTTATCGCCCGGGACTAGCGGCCGGGATGAGCAGTTCTTC
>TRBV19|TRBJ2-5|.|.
CASSIDHRRWETQYF
TGTGCCAGTAGTATAGACCACAGAAGGTGGGAGACCCAGTACTTC
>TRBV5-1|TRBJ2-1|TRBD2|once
CASSLVGRPVEGEQFF
TGCGCCAGCAGCTTGGTCGGGAGGCCCGTCGAGGGTGAGCAGTTCTTC
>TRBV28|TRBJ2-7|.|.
CASSWGRRGAYEQYF
TGTGCCAGCAGTTGGGGCCGGCGGGGTGCCTACGAGCAGTACTTC
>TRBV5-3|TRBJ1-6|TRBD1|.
CVRTGRDSSYSPLHF
TGTGTCAGAACCGGGCGGGACAGCAGCTATTCACCCCTCCACTTT
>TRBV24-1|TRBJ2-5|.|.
CATSDWGLAPSHTQETQYF
TGTGCCACCAGTGATTGGGGACTCGCACCAAGCCATACCCAAGAGACCCAGTACTTC
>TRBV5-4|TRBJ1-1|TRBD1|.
CASSSGQGNTEAFF
TGTGCCAGCAGCTCGGGACAGGGGAACACTGAAGCTTTCTTT
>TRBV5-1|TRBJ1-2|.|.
CASSLGQPFGYTF
TGCGCCAGCAGCTTGGGACAGCCTTTTGGCTACACCTTC
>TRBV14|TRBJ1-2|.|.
CASSQEVRSGGYTF
TGTGCCAGCAGCCAAGAGGTCAGGTCGGGGGGCTACACCTTC
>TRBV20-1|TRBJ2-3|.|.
CSANPNTQYF
TGCAGTGCCAATCCAAATACGCAGTATTTT
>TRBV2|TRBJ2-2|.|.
CASSPDRANTGELFF
TGTGCCAGCAGCCCAGACAGAGCGAACACCGGGGAGCTGTTTTTT